This TCR beta chain emerged from a study of blood T cell repertoires in COVID-19 (TCRdb year 2020). About the study as a whole: Collaborator samples came from the United States, Italy and Spain and covered acute and convalescent phases of COVID-19. Where available, HLA class I and class II types were taken from metadata supplied by the sample provider and were not determined by assay-based typing. A freely available public database, intended as a resource for researchers studying the immune response to SARS-CoV-2, is where the repertoires were released. The prospective study material was composed of cDNA or gDNA derived from T cells, B-cell-depleted T cells, or PBMCs. Nearly every sample came with metadata listing a de-identified subject ID, COVID-19 status, age in years and sex. Samples were obtained from the ongoing ImmuneRACE study (first 160 participants) and from over 1,000 subjects provided by 6 global collaborators. Deeply sampled blood TCRbeta repertoires from subjects exposed to, actively infected with, or recovered from COVID-19 were included in the dataset. The investigation overall reported the following: The quantity of clinical and demographic metadata differed by source and by participant and was supplied without curation.

TCRbeta CDR3 regions were amplified from genomic DNA using the immunoSEQ Assay, a bias-controlled multiplex PCR. As for the authors' bioinformatics: The number of nucleated cells in each sample was estimated from the amplification of reference gene primers within the assay. Sequence reads were collapsed and filtered to measure the absolute abundance of every unique TCRbeta CDR3 rearrangement. Productive Simpson clonality was computed per sample as the square root of Simpson's diversity index over productive rearrangements. The source is immuneACCESS, and TCRdb retained only in-frame sequences with V and J called. Part of the clones is not carried over; for the studies checked, unresolved V genes explain less than half of this, and the remainder is unexplained. The V and J calls and clone size were taken over from that table, and D and trimming were inferred from the DNA. The sample table records 350,000 to 400,000 clones; approximately 90% of these occur just once. The ten largest clones take up over 0.7% of the sample.

The CDR3 sequence holds 15 residues, the cysteine and phenylalanine included. Here the CDR3 DNA is all that survives: 45 bases in frame from base 1. V drops 0 bases and J drops 2 bases, leaving 10 bases in between. Based on the germline V gene (reference sequence), the CDR1 and CDR2 sequences are SGHNT and YYREEE. Details on this clone: No antigen is known for it. No base-level quality is on record; no much larger clone is a single base apart.

Participants in the prospective study were enrolled through a virtual design, were aged roughly 18 to 100 years, and lived in approximately 25 United States geographic areas. In the prospective study, participants were assigned to cohorts based on the clinical history participants reported in a screening survey and a study questionnaire. Exposed participants had been in contact, within 2 weeks of entering the study, with a person who had a PCR-confirmed or clinician-diagnosed case of COVID-19. Each participant in the prospective study had whole blood, serum and a nasopharyngeal or oropharyngeal swab collected by mobile phlebotomists. Over an approximately 2-month period, participants in the prospective study had the option of providing additional blood draws and questionnaires. Before DNA extraction, blood samples from the prospective study were shipped at room temperature or frozen.

The sequence is built from TRBV5-4 and TRBJ2-3; a weak D assignment points to TRBD2 (6 bases agree). The origin of this receptor is a woman in her forties who had been exposed to COVID-19. Material for sequencing was PBMCs or T cells enriched from blood (not recorded which). The DNA is as follows: TGTGCCAGCAGCTTGGTCCGGGGGATCACAGATACGCAGTATTTT. Its translation reads: CASSLVRGITDTQYF.